The rows below give T cell receptor beta chains drawn from one sample of a study of beta chain features in type 1 diabetes. Using immunoSEQ multiplex PCR, the repertoire was profiled, and TCRdb retains in-frame clones only, with some absent. The sample gives about 470,000 clones, approximately 30% of which show up once; 0.05% to 0.065% is in the top ten. Sequenced input: naive CD4+ T cells from blood. The receptor set was obtained from a man between 18 and 35 years old in good health. CDR3s leave out the opening cysteine and the closing phenylalanine or tryptophan.

v_call,cdr3_aa
TRBV28,ASSSPEGPRQPQH
TRBV19,ASSVGVASSYEQY
TRBV29-1,SVEDLGRNIQY
TRBV18,ASSALAGAMDEQF
TRBV29-1,SVGGTSGVYEQY
TRBV29-1,SVSDRGGNTIY
TRBV7-9,ASSLEGGGTAFPYEQY
TRBV20-1,SASVNTQY
TRBV7-2,ASSRIRTGGNNEQF
TRBV9,ASSASTGEAYNEQF
TRBV20-1,SARALYEQY